This T cell receptor beta chain appears in the sequencing data of a study of immune evolution from preneoplasia to lung adenocarcinoma. Study-level points and caveats: From normal lung to invasive adenocarcinoma, top clone frequencies appeared to decrease.

J was trimmed by 6 bases and V by 0 bases; bases with no gene match: 1. This CDR3 has 13 residues. Germline-derived CDR1 and CDR2 are KGHSH and LQKENI. In its sample, this clone was seen a few times. Its antigen remains unknown. The repertoire was sequenced with immunoSEQ multiplex PCR; TCRdb's copy has only in-frame clones and lacks some. This sample carries tens of thousands of clones, around three quarters of them seen once, and the ten largest clones take roughly 5.9%. The rearrangement links TRBV18 to TRBJ2-7; TRBD1 matches 8 bases. This clonotype originated in a person between 60 and 69 years old with lung adenocarcinoma. Sequencing was carried out using FFPE invasive lung adenocarcinoma tissue. The CDR3 bases are TGTGCCAGCTCACCACCTGGACAGGGCGAGCAGTACTTC. It encodes CASSPPGQGEQYF.